The 16 T cell receptor beta chains below all came from one sample that was sequenced in a study of blood T cells in healthy people across ages. PCR was performed a second time for roughly 7 to 11 cycles using a sample-barcoded 5' primer and a J-beta primer mix. TCRdb passed the 5' RACE reads through MiXCR, listing each CDR3 protein once. The sample consists of about 780,000 distinct CDR3 sequences, 35% to 50% of them appearing once. Material for sequencing was blood. Source of these receptors: an older man in good health.

The chain links TRBV12-3 or TRBV12-4 to TRBJ2-2; D is tentatively TRBD1 or TRBD2 (5 bases each). The CDR3 is 15 amino acids. The V end lost 5 bases, the J end lost 6 bases, and 16 bases lay between the germline ends. CDR3 in DNA: TGTGCCAGCAGTACCCGGTGGGGGTTCGCCGGGGAGCTGTTTTTT. Translation: CASSTRWGFAGELFF.

A few counts support this clonotype. The rearrangement joins TRBV6-2 or TRBV6-3 to TRBJ2-3; D is possibly TRBD1 or TRBD2 (5 bases each). Trimming cost V 5 bases and J 0 bases, with 12 bases left between them. Germline CDR1 is MNHEY and CDR2 is SVGEGT. The CDR3 has 15 amino acids. The CDR3 spells CASSAAWGSTDTQYF. In DNA, the CDR3 is TGTGCCAGCAGTGCCGCGTGGGGGAGCACAGATACGCAGTATTTT.

V gene TRBV7-2 combines with J gene TRBJ2-5; possibly TRBD1 for D (6 bases). Trimming took off 5 bases at V and 4 bases at J, with 14 bases between the two ends. Per the germline V gene, CDR1 is SGHTA and CDR2 is FQGNSA. The CDR3 sequence is 14 residues long. CDR3 loop: CASSPGQLAETQYF. The CDR3 DNA follows: TGTGCCAGCAGCCCAGGACAGTTAGCAGAGACCCAGTACTTC.

The rearrangement joins TRBV30 to TRBJ2-5; no reliable D call. This CDR3 region has 11 residues. V lost 0 bases, J lost 5 bases, and 4 bases lay in between. Germline CDR1 reads GTSNPN; CDR2 reads SVGIG (reference sequence). The CDR3 bases are TGTGCCTGGAGTGTACGTGAGACCCAGTACTTC. Protein: CAWSVRETQYF.

The chain is built from TRBV20-1 and TRBJ2-1; 9 bases are a match to TRBD2. The germline V gene has CDR1 DFQATT and CDR2 SNEGSKA (reference sequence). The CDR3 has 13 residues. J gave up 7 bases and V 4 bases, and 5 bases lay outside the gene matches. The CDR3 is CSANAGGVNEQFF. The DNA of the CDR3 is TGCAGTGCTAATGCGGGAGGGGTAAATGAGCAGTTCTTC.

The DNA of the CDR3 is TGTGCCAGCAGCTCCCGGGACAGGGCTTACGATGAGCAGTTCTTC. Translated: CASSSRDRAYDEQFF. The chain employs TRBV5-6 and TRBJ2-1, with 9 bases aligning to TRBD1. Germline CDR1 and CDR2: SGHDT and YYEEEE. This CDR3 contains 15 residues. V lost 3 bases, J lost 8 bases, and 9 bases stayed unmatched.

The V gene is TRBV19, the J gene TRBJ2-5; 9 nucleotides align to TRBD1. The CDR3 is 16 residues long. Trimming cost V 5 bases and J 2 bases; bases outside gene matches: 9. Germline V CDR1 and CDR2: LNHDA, SQIVND (reference sequence). CDR3 amino acids: CASSPEGTGYQETQYF. CDR3 DNA sequence: TGTGCCAGTAGTCCGGAGGGGACAGGGTATCAAGAGACCCAGTACTTC.

J is TRBJ2-5 and V is TRBV6-6, with 10 bases matching TRBD2. With 4 bases clipped from V and 5 bases from J, the junction kept 13 bases outside the gene matches. The CDR3 contains 17 residues. Germline assignment: CDR1 MNHNY and CDR2 SVGAGI (reference sequence). The CDR3, as DNA: TGTGCCAGCAGTTTAGGTCCTAGCGGGAGCACTCCGGAGACCCAGTACTTC. Translated: CASSLGPSGSTPETQYF.

This clonotype was picked up a small number of times. The chain combines TRBV20-1 with TRBJ2-3, with 7 bases identical to TRBD2. The CDR3 loop spans 14 amino acids. Germline lookup yields CDR1 DFQATT and CDR2 SNEGSKA (reference sequence). With 2 bases clipped from V and 3 bases from J, the junction kept 5 bases outside the gene matches. Here the CDR3 reads CSARLAAMTDTQYF. CDR3 bases: TGCAGTGCTAGACTAGCGGCGATGACAGATACGCAGTATTTT.

As to this clonotype: This could be a read error, since a much larger clone is one nucleotide away. The chain's CDR3 is CASSLARGEGPNNEQYF. For the CDR3, the DNA is TGTGCCAGCAGCTTAGCGAGGGGGGAGGGCCCCAACAATGAGCAGTACTTC. The chain combines TRBV7-9 with TRBJ2-1; possibly TRBD2 for D (7 bases). The DNA end is a closer match to TRBJ2-7, so the J assignment may be wrong. The length of the CDR3 is 17 residues. Germline V gene data show CDR1 as SEHNR and CDR2 as FQNEAQ (reference sequence).

V usage is TRBV11-3 and J usage is TRBJ2-1; TRBD2 matches 9 bases. This CDR3 is 15 amino acids long. V shed 1 base and J 6 bases; nucleotides not matched to a gene: 4. Germline V gene sequence: CDR1 SGHNT, CDR2 YENEEA. In nucleotides, the CDR3 is TGTGCCAGCAGCTTAGTACTAGCGGGCATCAATGAGCAGTTCTTC. Residues: CASSLVLAGINEQFF.

This clonotype was counted between two and nine times. The chain joins TRBV5-1 to TRBJ2-5; D may be TRBD2 (7 bases). Trimming took 4 bases from V and 11 from J, leaving 24 bases between them. The CDR3 loop spans 15 amino acids. From germline, CDR1 is SGHRS and CDR2 YFSETQ. The CDR3 sequence: CASSNGGGGDNEQYF. The CDR3 bases are TGCGCCAGCAGCAACGGGGGCGGGGGAGACAATGAGCAGTACTTC. The whole variable domain, remainder taken from reference TRBV5-1 and TRBJ2-5, is KAGVTQTPRYLIKTRGQQVTLSCSPISGHRSVSWYQQTPGQGLQFLFEYFSETQRNKGNFPGRFSGRQFSNSRSEMNVSTLELGDSALYLCASSNGGGGDNEQYFGPGTRLLVL.

The chain has TRBV20-1 and TRBJ2-3; no clear D gene. CDR3 size: 14 residues. V was cut by 5 bases and J by 6 bases, with 18 bases left in between. Germline CDR1 DFQATT, CDR2 SNEGSKA (reference sequence). CDR3 residues: CSAGPGPRMDTQYF. CDR3 coding DNA: TGCAGTGCTGGCCCCGGGCCCCGGATGGATACGCAGTATTTT.

The chain links TRBV7-2 to TRBJ2-5; D is ambiguous. The CDR3 totals 13 residues. The ends were cut back, 3 bases at V and 4 bases at J, with 9 bases in the middle. The germline gives CDR1 SGHTA, CDR2 FQGNSA. Here the CDR3 reads CASSFTTAETQYF. In nucleotides, the CDR3 is TGTGCCAGCAGCTTCACGACCGCAGAGACCCAGTACTTC.

About this clonotype itself: One junction end does not reproduce the germline sequence, and a read error may be involved. The chain recombines TRBV28 with TRBJ2-6, with 9 positions matching TRBD1. CDR3 size: 15 residues. The germline gives CDR1 MDHEN, CDR2 SYDVKM. The CDR3 coding sequence is TGTGCCAGCACTCGGACAGGGGAAGGGGCCAACGTCCCGACTTTC. It is translated as CASTRTGEGANVPTF.

The chain is built from TRBV28 and TRBJ2-7; 9 bases line up with TRBD1. The CDR3 totals 14 residues. Germline assignment: CDR1 MDHEN and CDR2 SYDVKM. J was trimmed by 1 base and V by 7 bases; bases with no gene match: 5. CDR3 DNA: TGTGCCAGCAAACGGGACAGGGTTTCCTACGAGCAGTACTTC. Protein product: CASKRDRVSYEQYF.